These 12 T cell receptor beta chains were all obtained from the same sample, sequenced in a study of cytomegalovirus exposure and HLA in healthy donors. The study ran its PCR with 60 Vbeta and 13 Jbeta primers. Produced via immunoSEQ multiplex PCR; TCRdb's table is partial and in-frame only. The sample records around 75,000 clones, about four fifths being singletons. Sequencing was carried out using PBMCs. The receptors here all came from a man aged 35-49 years in good health and CMV-seronegative.

The chain employs TRBV7-8 and TRBJ1-1, with D perhaps matching TRBD1 (5 bases). CDR1 SGHVS and CDR2 FQNEAQ come from the germline V gene. The CDR3 runs to 13 residues. The ends were cut back, 3 bases at V and 3 bases at J, with 8 bases in the middle. The CDR3 sequence: CASSFSRDTEAFF. In DNA, the CDR3 is TGTGCCAGCAGCTTTAGCAGGGACACTGAAGCTTTCTTT.

The J gene is TRBJ1-2, the V gene TRBV19; 9 bases agree with TRBD1. The CDR3 extends over 14 amino acids. The V gene end was trimmed by 5 bases and the J gene end by 3 bases; junction bases not matched to a gene: 4. Germline-derived CDR1 and CDR2 are LNHDA and SQIVND (reference sequence). The CDR3, as DNA: TGTGCCAGTAGTCCGGACAGGGGCTACTATGGCTACACCTTC. The encoded protein is CASSPDRGYYGYTF.

V and J are TRBV11-2 and TRBJ1-6; D is perhaps TRBD1 (5 bases). Germline values: CDR1 SGHAT, CDR2 FQNNGV. Trimming took off 5 bases at V and 14 bases at J, with 28 bases between the two ends. This CDR3 is built from 17 residues. The CDR3 loop reads CASSLTGEGRPAVSLHF. CDR3 DNA: TGTGCCAGCAGCCTTACTGGAGAGGGGAGGCCGGCGGTCTCCCTCCACTTT.

V usage is TRBV7-9 and J usage is TRBJ1-2; D call uncertain. The CDR3 consists of 12 residues. Trimming cost V 3 bases and J 8 bases, with 10 bases left between them. Germline CDR1 SEHNR, CDR2 FQNEAQ (reference sequence). This chain's CDR3 is CASSFESRGYTF. The CDR3 DNA reads as TGTGCCAGCAGCTTTGAGTCACGGGGCTACACCTTC.

CDR3 DNA sequence: TGTGCCAGCAGTTCCGGGGGGTTACGGGAGCAGTTCTTC. As protein: CASSSGGLREQFF. The rearrangement uses TRBV28 and TRBJ2-1; 7 positions agree with TRBD2. CDR1 MDHEN and CDR2 SYDVKM come from the germline V gene. This CDR3 is 13 amino acids long. The trim removed 4 bases at V and 10 bases at J, leaving 7 bases unmatched.

This clone occurred a few times. CDR3 bases: TGTGCCAGCAGCTTACAATCAGGGGCGGATTCACCCCTCCACTTT. This translates into CASSLQSGADSPLHF. The rearrangement joins TRBV7-2 to TRBJ1-6; D may be TRBD1 (6 bases). The CDR3 contains 15 residues. Looked up from germline, CDR1 is SGHTA and CDR2 is FQGNSA. Trimming pared 2 bases from V and 8 bases from J, leaving 13 bases between.

This clone was counted a few times. The chain uses TRBV7-9 and TRBJ1-3; the D gene is possibly TRBD1 (5 bases). Germline CDR1 SEHNR, CDR2 FQNEAQ (reference sequence). Trimming took 5 bases from V and 2 from J, leaving 10 bases between them. The CDR3 consists of 14 residues. The CDR3 nucleotides read TGTGCCAGCAGCATCCAGGGTGCTGGAAACACCATATATTTT. Translation gives CASSIQGAGNTIYF.

The rearrangement joins TRBV18 to TRBJ1-1, with D unresolved. Trimming took 1 base from V and 2 from J, leaving 17 bases between them. CDR1 and CDR2 from the germline V gene are KGHSH and LQKENI. The CDR3 has 17 amino acids. For the CDR3, the DNA is TGTGCCAGCTCACCACGGATACAGACGTTAGGTAACACTGAAGCTTTCTTT. Residues: CASSPRIQTLGNTEAFF.

V usage is TRBV6-4 and J usage is TRBJ1-6; no clear D. Trimming left V 0 bases short and J 9 bases short, with 6 bases between. Germline CDR1 and CDR2: MRHNA and SNTAGT. The CDR3 sequence is 13 residues long. CDR3 bases: TGTGCCAGCAGTGACTCGAGCGGTTCACCCCTCCACTTT. It encodes CASSDSSGSPLHF.

The CDR3 spells CAIRPTSGAYNEQFF. In nucleotides, the CDR3 is TGTGCCATCCGCCCGACTAGCGGGGCCTACAATGAGCAGTTCTTC. V is TRBV10-3 and J is TRBJ2-1; 11 nucleotides align to TRBD2. CDR3 length: 15 amino acids. Germline CDR1 reads ENHRY; CDR2 reads SYGVKD. V lost 8 bases to trimming and J lost 2 bases; unmatched junction nucleotides: 5.

The chain has TRBV2 and TRBJ2-2; D possibly corresponds to TRBD1 (5 bases). CDR3 length equals 13 residues. With 10 bases removed from V and 3 bases from J, the gap between germline ends came to 12 bases. The germline gives CDR1 SNHLY, CDR2 FYNNEI. The CDR3 nucleotides read TGTGCCACCGTCAGGGATTACACCGGGGAGCTGTTTTTT. Translating gives CATVRDYTGELFF.

The rearrangement joins TRBV30 to TRBJ2-3; TRBD2 agrees at 7 bases. The CDR3 covers 13 residues. Trimming cost V 5 bases and J 4 bases; bases outside gene matches: 6. Germline CDR1 reads GTSNPN; CDR2 reads SVGIG (reference sequence). CDR3 nucleotide sequence: TGTGCCTGGGGACGGCGGGGGTCAGATACGCAGTATTTT. Protein: CAWGRRGSDTQYF.